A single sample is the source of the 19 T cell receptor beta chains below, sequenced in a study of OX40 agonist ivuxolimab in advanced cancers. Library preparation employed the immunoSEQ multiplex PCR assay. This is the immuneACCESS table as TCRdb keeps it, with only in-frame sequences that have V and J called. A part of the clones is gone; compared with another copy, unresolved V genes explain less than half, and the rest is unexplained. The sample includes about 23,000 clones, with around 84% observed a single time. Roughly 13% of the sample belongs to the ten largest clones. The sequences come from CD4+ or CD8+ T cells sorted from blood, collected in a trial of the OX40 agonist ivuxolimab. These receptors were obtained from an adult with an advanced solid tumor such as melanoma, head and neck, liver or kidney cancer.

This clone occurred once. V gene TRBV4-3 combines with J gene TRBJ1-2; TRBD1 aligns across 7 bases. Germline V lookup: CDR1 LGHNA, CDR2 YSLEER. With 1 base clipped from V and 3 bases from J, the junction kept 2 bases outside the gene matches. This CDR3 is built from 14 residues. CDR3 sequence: CASSQARGHYGYTF. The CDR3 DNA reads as TGCGCCAGCAGCCAAGCAAGGGGGCACTATGGCTACACCTTC.

CDR3 nucleotide sequence: TGTGCCAGTAGTACCAGTAACAGAGCCGGCAATCAGCCCCAGCATTTT. Its translation: CASSTSNRAGNQPQHF. The genes are TRBV19 and TRBJ1-5; no clear D. The CDR3 is 16 residues long. With 4 bases removed from V and 2 bases from J, the gap between germline ends came to 15 bases. Germline V gene sequence: CDR1 LNHDA, CDR2 SQIVND (reference sequence).

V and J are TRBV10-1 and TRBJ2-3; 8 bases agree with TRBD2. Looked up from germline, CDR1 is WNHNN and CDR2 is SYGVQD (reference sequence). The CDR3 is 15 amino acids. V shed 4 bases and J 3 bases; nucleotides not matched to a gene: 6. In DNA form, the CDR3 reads TGCGCCAGCAGTGCCGGGGGGGCCGTAACAGATACGCAGTATTTT. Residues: CASSAGGAVTDTQYF.

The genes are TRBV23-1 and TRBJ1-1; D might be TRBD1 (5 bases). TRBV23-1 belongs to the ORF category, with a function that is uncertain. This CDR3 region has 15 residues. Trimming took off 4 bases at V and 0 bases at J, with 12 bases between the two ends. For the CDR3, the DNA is TGCGCCAGCAGTCCCATCGCAGGGCTGAACACTGAAGCTTTCTTT. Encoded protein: CASSPIAGLNTEAFF.

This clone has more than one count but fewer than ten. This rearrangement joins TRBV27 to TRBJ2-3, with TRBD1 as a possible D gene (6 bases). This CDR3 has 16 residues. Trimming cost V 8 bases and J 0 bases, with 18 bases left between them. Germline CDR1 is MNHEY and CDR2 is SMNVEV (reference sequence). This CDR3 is CASPPDSSQSTDTQYF. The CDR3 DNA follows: TGTGCCAGCCCCCCGGACAGCTCTCAAAGCACAGATACGCAGTATTTT.

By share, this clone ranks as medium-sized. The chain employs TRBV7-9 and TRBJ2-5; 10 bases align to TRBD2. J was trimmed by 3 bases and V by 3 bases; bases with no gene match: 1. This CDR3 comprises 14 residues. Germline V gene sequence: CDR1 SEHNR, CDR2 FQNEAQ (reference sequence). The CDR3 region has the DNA TGTGCCAGCAGCTTTCTAGCGGGGGAAGAGACCCAGTACTTC. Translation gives CASSFLAGEETQYF.

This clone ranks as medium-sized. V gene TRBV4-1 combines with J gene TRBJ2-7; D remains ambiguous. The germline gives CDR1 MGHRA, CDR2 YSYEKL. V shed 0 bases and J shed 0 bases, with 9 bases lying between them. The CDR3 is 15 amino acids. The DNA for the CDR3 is TGCGCCAGCAGCCAAGAAGGCCTCCTCTCCTACGAGCAGTACTTC. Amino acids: CASSQEGLLSYEQYF.

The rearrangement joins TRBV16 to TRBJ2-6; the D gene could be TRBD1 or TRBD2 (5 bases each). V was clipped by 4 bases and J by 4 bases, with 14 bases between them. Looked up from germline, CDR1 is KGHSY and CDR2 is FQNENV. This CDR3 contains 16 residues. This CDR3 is CASSRPRGAGANVLTF. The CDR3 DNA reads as TGTGCCAGCAGCCGGCCGCGAGGGGCCGGGGCCAACGTCCTGACTTTC.

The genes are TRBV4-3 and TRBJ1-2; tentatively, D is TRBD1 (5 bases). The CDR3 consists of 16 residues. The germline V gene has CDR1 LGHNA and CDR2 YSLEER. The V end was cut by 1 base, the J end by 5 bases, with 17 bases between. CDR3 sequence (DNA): TGCGCCAGCAGCCAAGGGGTCCTCAACCAGGGATATGGCTACACCTTC. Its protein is CASSQGVLNQGYGYTF.

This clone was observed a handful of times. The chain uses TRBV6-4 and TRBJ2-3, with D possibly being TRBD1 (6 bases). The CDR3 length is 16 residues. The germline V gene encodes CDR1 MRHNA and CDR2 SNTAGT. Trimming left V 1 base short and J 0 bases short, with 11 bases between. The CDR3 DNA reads TGTGCCAGCAGTGACTTGGACAGCACTAGCACAGATACGCAGTATTTT. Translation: CASSDLDSTSTDTQYF.

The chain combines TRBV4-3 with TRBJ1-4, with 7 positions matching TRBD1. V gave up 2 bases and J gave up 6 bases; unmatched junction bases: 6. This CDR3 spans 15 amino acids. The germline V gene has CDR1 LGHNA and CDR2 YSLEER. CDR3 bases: TGCGCCAGCAGCCAATACAGGGGAGTTGATGAAAAACTGTTTTTT. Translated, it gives CASSQYRGVDEKLFF.

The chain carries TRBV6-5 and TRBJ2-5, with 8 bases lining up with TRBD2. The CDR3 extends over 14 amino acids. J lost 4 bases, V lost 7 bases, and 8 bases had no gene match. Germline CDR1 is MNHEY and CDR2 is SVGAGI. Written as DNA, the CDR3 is TGTGCCAGCACCCCGGGACTAGTCGCAGAGACCCAGTACTTC. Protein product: CASTPGLVAETQYF.

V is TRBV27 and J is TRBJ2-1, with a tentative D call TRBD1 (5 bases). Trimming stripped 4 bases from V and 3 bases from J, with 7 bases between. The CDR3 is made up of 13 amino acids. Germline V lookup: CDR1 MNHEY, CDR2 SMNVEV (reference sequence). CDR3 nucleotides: TGTGCCAGCAGTTCCGACAGCTACAATGAGCAGTTCTTC. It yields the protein CASSSDSYNEQFF.

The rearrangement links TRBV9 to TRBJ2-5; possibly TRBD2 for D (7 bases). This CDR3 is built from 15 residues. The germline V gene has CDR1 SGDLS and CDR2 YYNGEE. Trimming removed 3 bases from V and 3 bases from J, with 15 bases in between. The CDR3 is CASSAGGLAEETQYF. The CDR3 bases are TGTGCCAGCAGCGCCGGGGGGCTAGCAGAAGAGACCCAGTACTTC.

The CDR3 loop is CASSVPAAHPYEQYF. The CDR3 DNA sequence: TGCGCCAGCAGTGTCCCGGCGGCTCACCCCTACGAGCAGTACTTC. The genes are TRBV10-1 and TRBJ2-7, with D unclear. The CDR3 has 15 amino acids. Trimming removed 4 bases from V and 2 bases from J, with 15 bases in between. Per the germline V gene, CDR1 is WNHNN and CDR2 is SYGVQD (reference sequence).

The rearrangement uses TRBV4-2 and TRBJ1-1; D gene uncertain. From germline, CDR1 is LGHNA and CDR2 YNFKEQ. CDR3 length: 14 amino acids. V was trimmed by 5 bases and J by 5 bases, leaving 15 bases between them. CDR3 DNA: TGTGCCAGCAGCAAAAAGGGCGCGGAGACTGAAGCTTTCTTT. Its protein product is CASSKKGAETEAFF.

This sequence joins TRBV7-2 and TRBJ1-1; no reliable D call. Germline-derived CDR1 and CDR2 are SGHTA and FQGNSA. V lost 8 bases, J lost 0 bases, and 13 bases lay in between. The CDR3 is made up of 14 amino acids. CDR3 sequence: CASFLGIMNTEAFF. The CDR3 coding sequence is TGTGCCAGCTTCTTGGGGATCATGAACACTGAAGCTTTCTTT.

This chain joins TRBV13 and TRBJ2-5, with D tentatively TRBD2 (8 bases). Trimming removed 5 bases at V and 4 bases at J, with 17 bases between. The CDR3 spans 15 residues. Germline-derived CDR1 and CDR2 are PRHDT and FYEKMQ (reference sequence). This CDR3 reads CASSPGRGPLETQYF. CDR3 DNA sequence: TGTGCCAGCAGCCCCGGGAGGGGGCCACTAGAGACCCAGTACTTC.

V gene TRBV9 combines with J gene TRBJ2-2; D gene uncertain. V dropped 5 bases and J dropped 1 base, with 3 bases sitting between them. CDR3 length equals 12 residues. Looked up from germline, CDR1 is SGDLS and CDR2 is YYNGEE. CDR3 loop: CASRRNTGELFF. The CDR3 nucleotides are TGTGCCAGCAGGAGGAACACCGGGGAGCTGTTTTTT.